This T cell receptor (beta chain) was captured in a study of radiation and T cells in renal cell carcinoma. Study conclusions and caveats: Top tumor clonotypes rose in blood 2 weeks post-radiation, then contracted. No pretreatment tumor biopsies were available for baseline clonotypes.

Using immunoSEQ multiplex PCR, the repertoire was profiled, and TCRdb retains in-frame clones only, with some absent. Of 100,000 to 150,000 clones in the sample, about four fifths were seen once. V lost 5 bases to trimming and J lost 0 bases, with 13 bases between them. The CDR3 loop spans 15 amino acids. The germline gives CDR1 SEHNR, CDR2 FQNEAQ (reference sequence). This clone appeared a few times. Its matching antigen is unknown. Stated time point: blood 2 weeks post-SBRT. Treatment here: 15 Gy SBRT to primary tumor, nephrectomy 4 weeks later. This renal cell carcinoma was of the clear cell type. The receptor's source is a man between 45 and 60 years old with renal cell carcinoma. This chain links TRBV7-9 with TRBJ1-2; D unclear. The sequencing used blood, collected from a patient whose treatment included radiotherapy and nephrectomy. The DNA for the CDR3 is TGTGCCAGCAGCCGACATAGTGTGGCTAACTATGGCTACACCTTC. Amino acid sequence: CASSRHSVANYGYTF. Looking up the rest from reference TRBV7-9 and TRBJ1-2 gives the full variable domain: DTGVSQNPRHKITKRGQNVTFRCDPISEHNRLYWYRQTLGQGPEFLTYFQNEAQLEKSRLLSDRFSAERPKGSFSTLEIQRTEQGDSAMYLCASSRHSVANYGYTFGSGTRLTVV.